These 27 T cell receptor beta chains were sequenced from one sample in a study of cytotoxic CD8 clonotypes in ibrutinib-treated CLL. The data were produced by immunoSEQ multiplex PCR, yet TCRdb's version contains in-frame clones alone and is incomplete. The table records over 250,000 clones, around 76% of them present only once. The sequenced sample was PBMCs, obtained at disease progression, from a patient treated with ibrutinib. The receptors were sampled from a human donor with chronic lymphocytic leukemia.

The rearrangement joins TRBV5-1 to TRBJ2-3, with 8 nucleotides matching TRBD1. CDR3 length equals 18 residues. Per the germline V gene, CDR1 is SGHRS and CDR2 is YFSETQ. With 0 bases clipped from V and 0 bases from J, the junction kept 9 bases outside the gene matches. CDR3 protein: CASSLGTGPHSSTDTQYF. In DNA form, the CDR3 reads TGCGCCAGCAGCTTGGGGACAGGGCCCCATTCTAGCACAGATACGCAGTATTTT. The full variable domain, with the rest looked up from reference TRBV5-1 and TRBJ2-3, is KAGVTQTPRYLIKTRGQQVTLSCSPISGHRSVSWYQQTPGQGLQFLFEYFSETQRNKGNFPGRFSGRQFSNSRSEMNVSTLELGDSALYLCASSLGTGPHSSTDTQYFGPGTRLTVL.

This chain links TRBV7-9 with TRBJ2-3; D unclear. V shed 3 bases and J shed 4 bases, with 5 bases lying between them. Looked up from germline, CDR1 is SEHNR and CDR2 is FQNEAQ (reference sequence). The CDR3 length is 12 residues. As DNA, the CDR3 is TGTGCCAGCAGCTTCTTTGCAGATACGCAGTATTTT. This sequence encodes CASSFFADTQYF.

The CDR3 is CASSLPLSRTGRETQYF. The CDR3 region has the DNA TGCGCCAGCAGCCTCCCCCTTTCGCGGACCGGGCGGGAGACCCAGTACTTC. The chain recombines TRBV4-1 with TRBJ2-5, with D uncertain. The germline V gene has CDR1 MGHRA and CDR2 YSYEKL. V lost 4 bases and J 5 bases, leaving 23 bases between the germline ends. The CDR3 is 17 residues long.

This clone appeared a single time. The chain carries TRBV27 and TRBJ2-7; 9 bases map to TRBD2. V lost 6 bases and J lost 0; bases outside the gene matches: 6. The CDR3 runs to 15 residues. Germline CDR1 is MNHEY and CDR2 is SMNVEV (reference sequence). CDR3 amino acids: CASRTSREGSYEQYF. CDR3 nucleotides: TGTGCCAGCAGAACGTCGCGGGAGGGCTCCTACGAGCAGTACTTC.

The J gene is TRBJ2-1, the V gene TRBV7-2; tentative D call: TRBD1 (5 bases). The ends were cut back, 4 bases at V and 7 bases at J, with 11 bases in the middle. Per the germline V gene, CDR1 is SGHTA and CDR2 is FQGNSA. This CDR3 spans 13 amino acids. The CDR3 spells CASSYDRANEQFF. CDR3 nucleotide sequence: TGTGCCAGCAGCTACGACAGAGCGAATGAGCAGTTCTTC.

This clone has only a few counts. The chain combines TRBV5-1 with TRBJ2-3; D might be TRBD2 (6 bases). Trimming left V 4 bases short and J 4 bases short, with 16 bases between. Germline V gives CDR1 SGHRS, CDR2 YFSETQ. The CDR3 runs 15 residues. CDR3 bases: TGCGCCAGCAGCCCCTCGATGGCGGGGCCAGATACGCAGTATTTT. This codes for CASSPSMAGPDTQYF.

The V and J genes are TRBV7-3 and TRBJ2-1; TRBD1 agrees at 10 bases. Germline-derived CDR1 and CDR2 are SGHTA and FQGTGA. CDR3 length: 18 amino acids. Trimming cost V 5 bases and J 13 bases; bases outside gene matches: 23. This chain's CDR3 is CASSTSMFGTGVASRQFF. As DNA, the CDR3 is TGTGCCAGCAGCACCTCGATGTTCGGGACAGGGGTTGCCAGCCGCCAGTTCTTC.

The CDR3 here is CASSPTGDPYNSPLHF. CDR3 nucleotide sequence: TGTGCCAGCAGCCCTACAGGGGATCCCTATAATTCACCCCTCCACTTT. J is TRBJ1-6 and V is TRBV7-2; 7 bases agree with TRBD1. Trimming took 5 bases from V and 2 from J; bases not matched to a gene: 6. Germline CDR1 and CDR2: SGHTA and FQGNSA. The CDR3 contains 16 residues.

This clone was seen once. This chain connects TRBV12-5 to TRBJ1-2, with D perhaps matching TRBD1 (5 bases). The CDR3 consists of 15 residues. The germline CDR1 and CDR2 sequences are LGHNT and FRNRAP. V shed 7 bases and J shed 0 bases, with 15 bases lying between them. As DNA, the CDR3 is TGTGCTAGTGCCGGGTGGCAGGGAGCTAACTATGGCTACACCTTC. Its protein is CASAGWQGANYGYTF. The entire variable domain, with the rest obtained from reference TRBV12-5 and TRBJ1-2, is as follows: DARVTQTPRHKVTEMGQEVTMRCQPILGHNTVFWYRQTMMQGLELLAYFRNRAPLDDSGMPKDRFSAEMPDATLATLKIQPSEPRDSAVYFCASAGWQGANYGYTFGSGTRLTVV.

The sample holds a few counts of this clone. The chain links TRBV4-1 to TRBJ1-3, with 7 nucleotides matching TRBD1. The trim removed 2 bases at V and 2 bases at J, leaving 3 bases unmatched. Germline V gene sequence: CDR1 MGHRA, CDR2 YSYEKL. The CDR3 totals 15 residues. The CDR3 DNA reads TGCGCCAGCAGCCAAAGGACAGGTCCTGGAAACACCATATATTTT. The encoded protein is CASSQRTGPGNTIYF.

The chain carries TRBV6-1 and TRBJ1-2, with 11 bases that match TRBD1. The J segment lost 6 bases and the V segment lost 8 bases, leaving 8 bases of the junction unmatched. The CDR3 totals 14 residues. Germline CDR1 MNHNS, CDR2 SASEGT. This chain's CDR3 is CASSSGTGGNGYTF. The DNA of the CDR3 is TGTGCCAGCTCGTCCGGGACAGGGGGAAATGGCTACACCTTC.

CDR3 sequence: CASSQDLVARGSTDTQYF. In DNA, the CDR3 is TGCGCCAGCAGCCAAGATCTTGTTGCCAGGGGGAGCACAGATACGCAGTATTTT. The rearrangement joins TRBV4-1 to TRBJ2-3; TRBD1 aligns across 7 bases. Looked up from germline, CDR1 is MGHRA and CDR2 is YSYEKL. V shed 0 bases and J 0 bases; nucleotides not matched to a gene: 9. This CDR3 comprises 18 residues.

V gene TRBV18 combines with J gene TRBJ1-1, with a possible D match to TRBD1 (5 bases). The CDR3 totals 14 residues. From germline, CDR1 is KGHSH and CDR2 LQKENI. V gave up 3 bases and J gave up 3 bases, with 11 bases separating them. CDR3 sequence (DNA): TGTGCCAGCTCACCGGGGCTTTTGGACACTGAAGCTTTCTTT. This codes for CASSPGLLDTEAFF.

This chain connects TRBV25-1 to TRBJ2-5; D unclear. Trimming removed 1 base from V and 0 bases from J, with 6 bases in between. Germline CDR1 MGHDK, CDR2 SYGVNS. This CDR3 is 14 amino acids long. CDR3 residues: CASSEFADQETQYF. In DNA, the CDR3 is TGTGCCAGCAGTGAATTCGCGGACCAAGAGACCCAGTACTTC.

V is TRBV15 and J is TRBJ2-7, with unresolved D. The CDR3 extends over 14 amino acids. The germline CDR1 and CDR2 sequences are LNHNV and YYDKDF (reference sequence). Trimming took off 5 bases at V and 7 bases at J, with 18 bases between the two ends. The CDR3 loop reads CATSRSVAAPEQYF. In DNA form, the CDR3 reads TGTGCCACCAGCCGATCGGTGGCAGCCCCGGAGCAGTACTTC. Drawing the rest from reference TRBV15 and TRBJ2-7, the complete variable domain is DAMVIQNPRYQVTQFGKPVTLSCSQTLNHNVMYWYQQKSSQAPKLLFHYYDKDFNNEADTPDNFQSRRPNTSFCFLDIRSPGLGDTAMYLCATSRSVAAPEQYFGPGTRLTVT.

The chain is built from TRBV5-1 and TRBJ2-1; 7 positions agree with TRBD2. With 4 bases clipped from V and 6 bases from J, the junction kept 10 bases outside the gene matches. The CDR3 runs 15 residues. CDR1 SGHRS and CDR2 YFSETQ come from the germline V gene. The CDR3 region has the DNA TGCGCCAGCAGCGTGTCTCCTAGCGGAGGCAATGAGCAGTTCTTC. It is translated as CASSVSPSGGNEQFF.

The V gene is TRBV27, the J gene TRBJ2-7; 8 bases align to TRBD1. This CDR3 has 14 residues. From germline, CDR1 is MNHEY and CDR2 SMNVEV (reference sequence). With 5 bases clipped from V and 4 bases from J, the junction kept 7 bases outside the gene matches. The CDR3 protein is CASSRQGNPYEQYF. CDR3 nucleotides: TGTGCCAGCAGTAGACAGGGGAATCCGTACGAGCAGTACTTC.

There are a few counts of this clone. V is TRBV20-1 and J is TRBJ1-2; D is perhaps TRBD1 (5 bases). The CDR3 is 11 residues long. The germline V gene encodes CDR1 DFQATT and CDR2 SNEGSKA (reference sequence). Between the trimmed V and J ends, which lost 5 bases and 7 bases, there was a span of 11 bases. CDR3 in amino acids: CSALGVGGYTF. CDR3 nucleotides: TGCAGTGCTCTAGGGGTTGGTGGCTACACCTTC.

The V and J genes are TRBV4-3 and TRBJ1-2; D remains ambiguous. V was trimmed by 0 bases and J by 0 bases, leaving 14 bases between them. The germline V gene has CDR1 LGHNA and CDR2 YSLEER. CDR3 length: 17 amino acids. The CDR3, as DNA: TGCGCCAGCAGCCAAGATCCCGGCGCGAGGGCTAACTATGGCTACACCTTC. It yields the protein CASSQDPGARANYGYTF.

This clone has just a few counts. The J gene is TRBJ1-3, the V gene TRBV10-2; D is undetermined. Germline V lookup: CDR1 WSHSY, CDR2 SAAADI. V lost 6 bases and J lost 4, with 7 bases in between. The CDR3 loop spans 12 amino acids. The CDR3 loop reads CASRAVGNTIYF. CDR3 DNA: TGCGCCAGCAGGGCGGTGGGAAACACCATATATTTT.

This sequence joins TRBV6-6 and TRBJ2-7; TRBD1 might be the D (6 bases). The CDR3 runs to 13 residues. Trimming stripped 0 bases from V and 6 bases from J, with 9 bases between. Looked up from germline, CDR1 is MNHNY and CDR2 is SVGAGI (reference sequence). The CDR3 DNA reads TGTGCCAGCAGTTACTCCCCAGGGGTCGAGCAGTACTTC. This encodes CASSYSPGVEQYF.

The chain is built from TRBV7-6 and TRBJ2-5; D call uncertain. The CDR3 is 14 residues long. V lost 4 bases and J 0 bases, leaving 9 bases between the germline ends. CDR1 and CDR2 from the germline V gene are SGHVS and FNYEAQ. CDR3 amino acids: CASSSYLYQETQYF. In DNA form, the CDR3 reads TGTGCCAGCAGCTCCTACTTGTACCAAGAGACCCAGTACTTC.

This chain links TRBV19 with TRBJ2-1; 11 bases align to TRBD1. The germline V gene encodes CDR1 LNHDA and CDR2 SQIVND (reference sequence). V lost 5 bases and J lost 7; bases outside the gene matches: 4. This CDR3 spans 14 amino acids. This CDR3 is CASSPGQGANEQFF. The CDR3 nucleotides read TGTGCCAGTAGTCCCGGACAGGGGGCGAATGAGCAGTTCTTC.

This clone came up a few times. This chain links TRBV9 with TRBJ2-1; TRBD2 matches at 10 bases. This CDR3 comprises 15 residues. Trimming removed 0 bases from V and 8 bases from J; junction bases left unmatched: 5. Germline V CDR1 and CDR2: SGDLS, YYNGEE. The CDR3 loop reads CASSVVLAGVDEQFF. DNA of the CDR3: TGTGCCAGCAGCGTAGTTCTAGCGGGAGTAGATGAGCAGTTCTTC.

The chain has TRBV4-2 and TRBJ1-3, with D maybe TRBD1 (6 bases). The germline gives CDR1 LGHNA, CDR2 YNFKEQ. Between the trimmed V and J ends, which lost 1 base and 8 bases, there was a span of 9 bases. The CDR3 runs to 13 residues. The CDR3 nucleotides read TGTGCCAGCAGCCAAGGCAGGGGTGACACCATATATTTT. This sequence encodes CASSQGRGDTIYF.

The rearrangement links TRBV4-2 to TRBJ2-5, with 8 bases aligning to TRBD2. The CDR3 extends over 16 amino acids. The ends lost 1 base at V and 5 bases at J; junction bases unmatched: 9. Germline CDR1 LGHNA, CDR2 YNFKEQ. CDR3 sequence reads: CASSQGSGGGRETQYF. As DNA, the CDR3 is TGTGCCAGCAGCCAAGGGTCTGGCGGGGGGCGGGAGACCCAGTACTTC.

The chain couples TRBV6-6 to TRBJ1-2, with a tentative D call TRBD1 (5 bases). Germline lookup yields CDR1 MNHNY and CDR2 SVGAGI (reference sequence). The CDR3 totals 13 residues. Trimming took 5 bases from V and 8 from J, leaving 15 bases between them. The CDR3 sequence: CASSRQGKGGYTF. CDR3 coding DNA: TGTGCCAGCAGTCGGCAGGGAAAAGGGGGCTACACCTTC.